This T cell receptor (beta chain) originates from a study of blood T cell repertoires in COVID-19. Study as a whole: The United States, Italy and Spain were the sources of the acute and convalescent COVID-19 samples. The cDNA or gDNA used as material had been derived from T cells, B-cell-depleted T cells, or PBMCs.

Trimming took 1 base from V and 4 from J; bases not matched to a gene: 3. CDR3 size: 14 residues. Germline assignment: CDR1 SGHRS and CDR2 YFSETQ. This clone was recorded only once. Original methodology: Using reference gene primer amplification, nucleated cell counts were estimated. The repertoire was sequenced with immunoSEQ multiplex PCR; TCRdb's copy has only in-frame clones and lacks some. Clone size and V and J calls were adopted from that table, with D and trimming inferred from the DNA. The sample shows fewer than 300,000 clones, more than 85% of them seen only once. Sequencing was carried out using peripheral blood. The TCR originated in a man aged 25 to 45 with acute or convalescent COVID-19. The chain links TRBV5-1 to TRBJ2-7; the match to TRBD2 covers 9 bases. As DNA, the CDR3 is TGCGCCAGCAGCTTGAGTCTAGCGGGGTACGAGCAGTACTTC. Amino acids: CASSLSLAGYEQYF.